This is a list of T cell receptor beta chains from one sample in a study of human T cells and chemical hapten exposure. TCRdb re-analysed the 5' RACE reads in MiXCR, keeping a single row per CDR3 protein. The data contain 110,000 or so distinct CDR3 sequences, more than 15% of them singletons. All receptors derive from a human donor in good health. CDR3s leave out the opening cysteine and the closing phenylalanine or tryptophan.

V gene	CDR3 length	J gene	CDR3 protein
TRBV9	13	TRBJ2-3	ASSVIAGEGDTQY
TRBV20-1	13	TRBJ2-7	SAREGGLVSYEQY
TRBV20-1	12	TRBJ1-5	SARGDREGQPQH
TRBV4-1	15	TRBJ2-7	ASSQPLLAGESGEQY
TRBV11-1	18	TRBJ2-6	ASSLAEGRGSYSGANVLT
TRBV4-1	14	TRBJ1-1	ASSQGTGGLNTEAF
TRBV30	11	TRBJ2-7	AWNRLLGYEQY
TRBV28	12	TRBJ2-7	ASSYSGRGAEQY
TRBV6-2/TRBV6-3	10	TRBJ2-2	ASSSDTGELF
TRBV15	13	TRBJ2-3	ATSQYRGRIDTQY
TRBV4-2	16	TRBJ2-7	ASSQAGARGRLSYEQY
TRBV5-5	12	TRBJ2-2	ASSLVSSTGELF
TRBV28	11	TRBJ1-1	ASSLAVPTEAF
TRBV7-9	15	TRBJ2-7	ASSLFLSRDRNYEQY
TRBV7-2	9	TRBJ1-2	ASSARYGYT
TRBV3-1	14	TRBJ1-3	ASGTGKIATGNTIY
TRBV12-3/TRBV12-4	12	TRBJ1-2	ASIKNAGLDGYT
TRBV5-1	13	TRBJ1-2	ASSGDRGLGYGYT
TRBV20-1	13	TRBJ1-1	SARSWGGSNTEAF
TRBV5-6	13	TRBJ2-1	ASTLFRASGREQF
TRBV29-1	10	TRBJ1-1	SVGLWGTEAF
TRBV20-1	12	TRBJ2-5	SAGGDSKQETQY
TRBV20-1	12	TRBJ2-4	SAIRDGPNPVQY
TRBV5-4	11	TRBJ2-2	ASSLGPAGELF
TRBV15	14	TRBJ2-7	ATSDGGGRGSYEQY
TRBV7-2	15	TRBJ1-3	ASSLAQGGFSGNTIY
TRBV2	12	TRBJ1-1	ASSESTGFSEAF
TRBV7-9	13	TRBJ2-3	ASSRLAGGPDTQY
TRBV6-1	17	TRBJ2-3	ASSEALLAGVLTTDTQY
TRBV7-2	11	TRBJ1-1	ASSLYQGIEAF
TRBV27	11	TRBJ2-6	ASFGTRANVLT
TRBV28	12	TRBJ1-4	ASSGTAANEKLF
TRBV7-8	10	TRBJ2-5	ASRQGLETQY
TRBV6-1	10	TRBJ1-6	ASKVGHSPLH
TRBV4-1	14	TRBJ2-7	ASSQDPAGRSYEQY
TRBV7-8	13	TRBJ1-4	ASSLETGGSEKLF
TRBV5-1	13	TRBJ1-1	ASSPYGILNTEAF
TRBV3-1	14	TRBJ2-3	ASSPIGQRIGDTQY
TRBV30	13	TRBJ2-1	AWSVPYGGGNEQF
TRBV29-1	10	TRBJ2-7	SVEGLSYEQY
TRBV12-5	10	TRBJ1-1	ASGLAGTEAF
TRBV12-5	15	TRBJ2-7	ASGLPMRWRAGHEQY
TRBV7-9	12	TRBJ1-1	ASRLAGSGTEAF
TRBV9	13	TRBJ2-7	ASSAGGGITYEQY
TRBV28	11	TRBJ2-2	ASSFPTTGELF
TRBV29-1	9	TRBJ2-1	SVERTNEQF
TRBV6-2/TRBV6-3	11	TRBJ2-7	ASSHTGKYEQY